The clone carrying this TCR beta chain turned up a few times. The V gene's germline CDR1 is ENHRY and CDR2 SYGVKD. The V segment lost 5 bases and the J segment 0 bases; nucleotides outside the gene matches: 5. This CDR3 spans 15 amino acids. TCRdb passed the RT-PCR reads through MiXCR, listing each CDR3 protein once. The profile shows about 680,000 distinct CDR3 sequences, around 14% of them singletons. This sequence joins TRBV10-3 and TRBJ1-1, with 8 bases lining up with TRBD1. The receptor was isolated from a female donor in good health, serving as a healthy control. The material sequenced was memory CD4+ T cells from blood. CDR3 DNA: TGTGCCATCAGTCCAACAGGGGGTCTGAACACTGAAGCTTTCTTT. This gives the protein CAISPTGGLNTEAFF.